The clone carrying this T cell receptor beta chain was picked up a small number of times. V was pared by 4 bases and J by 0 bases, with 22 bases between. The CDR3 spans 17 residues. The germline gives CDR1 DFQATT, CDR2 SNEGSKA (reference sequence). The data were obtained in a study of T cells in Graves' hyperthyroidism and ophthalmopathy. Amplification targeted TCR beta CDR3 regions from RNA transcripts. The TCR CDR3 first-round RT-PCR relied on the HTBI primer set. Via MiXCR, TCRdb re-called the multiplex PCR reads, giving one row per CDR3 protein. In the table there are about 380,000 distinct CDR3 sequences, about a fifth of which are singletons.

The origin of this receptor is a man between 18 and 35 years old with Graves' ophthalmopathy. The specimen was blood. This chain connects TRBV20-1 to TRBJ2-7, with D possibly being TRBD2 (7 bases). CDR3 DNA sequence: TGCAGTGCTATCCCTAGAGGGGAGGCGGGGGCCTCCTACGAGCAGTACTTC. Protein sequence: CSAIPRGEAGASYEQYF.